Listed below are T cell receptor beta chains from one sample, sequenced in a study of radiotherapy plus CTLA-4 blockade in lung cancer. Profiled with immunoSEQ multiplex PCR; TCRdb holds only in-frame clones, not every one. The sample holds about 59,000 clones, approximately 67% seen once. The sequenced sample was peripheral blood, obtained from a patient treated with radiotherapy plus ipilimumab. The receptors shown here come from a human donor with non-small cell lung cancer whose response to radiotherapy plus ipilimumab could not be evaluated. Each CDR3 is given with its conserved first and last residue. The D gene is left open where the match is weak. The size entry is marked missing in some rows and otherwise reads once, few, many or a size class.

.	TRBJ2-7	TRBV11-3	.	TGTGCCAGCAGCTTCCCGGGACTGGATTCGAGGGCCGAGCAGTACTTC	CASSFPGLDSRAEQYF
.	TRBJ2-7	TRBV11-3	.	TGTGCCAGCAGCTTATGGCCTCTTCCGAACGAGCAGTACTTC	CASSLWPLPNEQYF
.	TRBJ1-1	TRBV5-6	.	TGTGCCAGCAGAGAGGTAGGGAACACTGAAGCTTTCTTT	CASREVGNTEAFF
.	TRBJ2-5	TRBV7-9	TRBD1	TGTGCCAGCAGCTCCTTAAGACAGGGGGCTGGAGAGACCCAGTACTTC	CASSSLRQGAGETQYF
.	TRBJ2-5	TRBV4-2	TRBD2	TGTGCCAGCAGCCAGGAGCTAGCGGGGGGGATTGAGGAAGAGACCCAGTACTTC	CASSQELAGGIEEETQYF
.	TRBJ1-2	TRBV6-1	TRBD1	TGTGCCAGCAGTGAAGGGACAGGGGCCTTCTATGGCTACACCTTC	CASSEGTGAFYGYTF
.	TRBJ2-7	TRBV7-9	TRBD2	TGTGCCAGCAGCTTAGGGACTAGCGGGAGCTACGAGCAGTACTTC	CASSLGTSGSYEQYF
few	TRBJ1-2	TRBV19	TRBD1	TGTGCCAGTAGACGGACAGGGACCGGCTCGGACTATGGCTACACCTTC	CASRRTGTGSDYGYTF
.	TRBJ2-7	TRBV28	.	TGTGCCAGCAGTTCGTTAACCGGGAGCTCAAAGTACTTC	CASSSLTGSSKYF
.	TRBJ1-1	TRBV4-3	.	TGCGCCAGCAGCCAAGAAAGCCAGAACACTGAAGCTTTCTTT	CASSQESQNTEAFF
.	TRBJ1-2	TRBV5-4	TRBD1	TGTGCCAGCAGCCCCGACAGGGACTATGGCTACACCTTC	CASSPDRDYGYTF
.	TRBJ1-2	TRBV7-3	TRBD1	TGTGCCAGCAGCTTAGGGACAGGATATGGCTACACCTTC	CASSLGTGYGYTF
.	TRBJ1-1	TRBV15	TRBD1	TGTGCCACCAGCCACGGACAGGGGATGAACACTGAAGCTTTCTTT	CATSHGQGMNTEAFF
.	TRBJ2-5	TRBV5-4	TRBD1	TGTGCCAGCAGCTTGTCGGGACAGAAGCTAGAGACCCAGTACTTC	CASSLSGQKLETQYF
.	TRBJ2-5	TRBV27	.	TGTGCCAGCAGTTTGACCGCCGACAGCCTACAAGAGACCCAGTACTTC	CASSLTADSLQETQYF
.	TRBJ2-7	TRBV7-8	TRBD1	TGTGCCAGCAGCTCCCACAGGGGCGAGCAGTACTTC	CASSSHRGEQYF
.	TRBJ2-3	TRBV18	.	TGTGCCAGCTCACCACCGAGACTAAGCACAGATACGCAGTATTTT	CASSPPRLSTDTQYF
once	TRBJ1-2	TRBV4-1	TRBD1	TGCGCCAGCAGCCAGGGACAGGGTACTAACTATGGCTACACCTTC	CASSQGQGTNYGYTF
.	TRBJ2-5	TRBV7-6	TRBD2	TGTGCCAGCAGCTTAGTCGGGACTAGCGGGGCATTCCAAGAGACCCAGTACTTC	CASSLVGTSGAFQETQYF
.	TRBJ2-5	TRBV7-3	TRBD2	TGTGCCAGCAGCTCGAATGGGGGGGGAGGAGAGACCCAGTACTTC	CASSSNGGGGETQYF
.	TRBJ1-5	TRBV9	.	TGTGCCAGCCTCCATATCCCTGAGAAAGGCCGACTGAATAGCAATCAGCCCCAGCATTTT	CASLHIPEKGRLNSNQPQHF
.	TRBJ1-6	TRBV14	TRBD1	TGTGCCAGCAGCCAATCCCGACAGGGGACGGCACCCCTCCACTTT	CASSQSRQGTAPLHF